The rows below give T cell receptor beta chains drawn from one sample of a study of T cell repertoires in cytomegalovirus infection. TCRdb redid the calling of the reads with MiXCR, one entry per CDR3 protein. This table has 560,000 or so distinct CDR3 sequences, 16% appearing once. The material sequenced was CD8+ T cells from PBMCs. The receptors derive from a human donor in good health (CMV status not recorded). Some clones in this sample may be carry-over from other donors' samples. The conserved cysteine and the conserved F or W are not part of the CDR3 here. Clone size is not always given. Where it is, it says once, few, many or a class for expanded clones.

V gene: TRBV2
clone size: few
J gene: TRBJ1-5
CDR3 protein: ASSGRRFH

V gene: TRBV6-1
clone size: few
J gene: TRBJ2-5
CDR3 protein: ASSEAWGSEETQY

V gene: TRBV27
clone size: NA
J gene: TRBJ1-5
CDR3 protein: ASSLQGYDQPQH

V gene: TRBV4-1
clone size: many
J gene: TRBJ2-7
CDR3 protein: ASSQSWTGAYEQY

V gene: TRBV19
clone size: few
J gene: TRBJ1-5
CDR3 protein: ASSPTRDRDSNQPQH

V gene: TRBV6-6
clone size: NA
J gene: TRBJ1-4
CDR3 protein: ASSSPIFTLNEKLF

V gene: TRBV24-1
clone size: NA
J gene: TRBJ2-1
CDR3 protein: ATSEPGNEQF

V gene: TRBV2
clone size: few
J gene: TRBJ1-2
CDR3 protein: ASSDGRTVYGYT

V gene: TRBV10-1
clone size: NA
J gene: TRBJ1-1
CDR3 protein: ARGGTEAF

V gene: TRBV6-5
clone size: NA
J gene: TRBJ2-7
CDR3 protein: ASSLGQSDYEQY

V gene: TRBV9
clone size: few
J gene: TRBJ2-1
CDR3 protein: ASSVFERGINNEQF

V gene: TRBV14
clone size: NA
J gene: TRBJ2-1
CDR3 protein: ASSGRNEQF

V gene: TRBV9
clone size: few
J gene: TRBJ1-1
CDR3 protein: ASSGRTSNTEAF

V gene: TRBV5-4
clone size: few
J gene: TRBJ1-2
CDR3 protein: ASSGRRRDYGYT

V gene: TRBV20-1
clone size: few
J gene: TRBJ2-7
CDR3 protein: SARGEASYEQY

V gene: TRBV7-3
clone size: many
J gene: TRBJ2-1
CDR3 protein: ASSLGRQGRPSSYNEQF

V gene: TRBV7-6
clone size: many
J gene: TRBJ2-2
CDR3 protein: ASSLLAGGGTGELF

V gene: TRBV7-8
clone size: many
J gene: TRBJ1-6
CDR3 protein: ASSEGGARSPLH

V gene: TRBV6-4
clone size: few
J gene: TRBJ2-3
CDR3 protein: ASSRQTSDPDTQY

V gene: TRBV7-9
clone size: few
J gene: TRBJ2-5
CDR3 protein: ASSSWTSGRARETQY

V gene: TRBV19
clone size: NA
J gene: TRBJ1-6
CDR3 protein: ASSRTGGNSPLH

V gene: TRBV14
clone size: NA
J gene: TRBJ1-1
CDR3 protein: ASSLREVGTEAF

V gene: TRBV7-8
clone size: many
J gene: TRBJ1-3
CDR3 protein: ASSLRGHREMTGNTIY

V gene: TRBV6-1
clone size: many
J gene: TRBJ1-5
CDR3 protein: ASSEWGAQPQH

V gene: TRBV4-1
clone size: few
J gene: TRBJ2-1
CDR3 protein: ASSQVELLGRFLHEQF

V gene: TRBV19
clone size: few
J gene: TRBJ1-1
CDR3 protein: ASSTPGNLNTEAF

V gene: TRBV19
clone size: few
J gene: TRBJ2-2
CDR3 protein: ASSPPTAGTGELF

V gene: TRBV7-9
clone size: many
J gene: TRBJ2-3
CDR3 protein: ASSLVYSTDTQY

V gene: TRBV7-3
clone size: few
J gene: TRBJ1-6
CDR3 protein: ASSFSGSSSYNSPLH

V gene: TRBV11-1
clone size: NA
J gene: TRBJ2-2
CDR3 protein: ASRSLENTGELF

V gene: TRBV5-1
clone size: NA
J gene: TRBJ2-4
CDR3 protein: ASSLAWGRVAKNIQY

V gene: TRBV11-2
clone size: many
J gene: TRBJ2-3
CDR3 protein: ASSLSAASTDTQY

V gene: TRBV2
clone size: NA
J gene: TRBJ2-1
CDR3 protein: ASSDPGLPGNEQF

V gene: TRBV7-9
clone size: many
J gene: TRBJ2-1
CDR3 protein: ASSQGTASEQF

V gene: TRBV27
clone size: NA
J gene: TRBJ1-2
CDR3 protein: ASSSPRQGTYGYT

V gene: TRBV5-6
clone size: few
J gene: TRBJ2-7
CDR3 protein: ASSSYRDVLEQY

V gene: TRBV7-8
clone size: many
J gene: TRBJ2-1
CDR3 protein: ASGFFFVGGEAYNEQF

V gene: TRBV5-1
clone size: NA
J gene: TRBJ2-7
CDR3 protein: ASSLSPGEGSYEQY

V gene: TRBV12-3/TRBV12-4
clone size: many
J gene: TRBJ2-1
CDR3 protein: ASSSPGQGANEQF

V gene: TRBV14
clone size: NA
J gene: TRBJ2-3
CDR3 protein: ASSQFRRTDTQY

V gene: TRBV7-9
clone size: NA
J gene: TRBJ2-5
CDR3 protein: ASSLRTAQETQY

V gene: TRBV9
clone size: few
J gene: TRBJ2-1
CDR3 protein: ASSVAGDSSFLEQF

V gene: TRBV19
clone size: many
J gene: TRBJ2-1
CDR3 protein: ASSIATQSPFDEQF

V gene: TRBV9
clone size: few
J gene: TRBJ2-5
CDR3 protein: ASSASGAYQETQY

V gene: TRBV9
clone size: NA
J gene: TRBJ1-5
CDR3 protein: ASSAGLHRVGNQPQH

V gene: TRBV10-2
clone size: few
J gene: TRBJ1-1
CDR3 protein: ASSDLTGGRTEAF

V gene: TRBV6-5
clone size: few
J gene: TRBJ2-7
CDR3 protein: ASSPGGRIYEQY